The entry that follows covers one T cell receptor beta chain sequence. Germline V lookup: CDR1 SEHNR, CDR2 FQNEAQ (reference sequence). The CDR3 has 14 residues. The V gene lost 5 bases and the J gene lost 6 bases, with 16 bases spanning the gap. The data stem from a study of T cell repertoires in cytomegalovirus infection. TCRdb independently ran MiXCR on the reads; one entry per CDR3 protein. The repertoire consists of around 240,000 distinct CDR3 sequences, with over 20% occurring once and the leading ten covering around a sixth. The source material was CD8+ T cells from PBMCs. The chain links TRBV7-9 to TRBJ1-2, with a tentative D call TRBD1 (6 bases). This sequence originates from a human donor in good health (CMV status not recorded). Some clones in this sample may be carry-over from other donors' samples. The DNA of the CDR3 is TGTGCCAGCAGCCTCACAGGGAGTGACAATGGCTACACCTTC. It translates to CASSLTGSDNGYTF.